This TCR beta chain stems from a study of Ad26.COV2.S vaccination and SARS-CoV-2 variants. The assay was immunoSEQ multiplex PCR, and TCRdb's table has in-frame clones only and misses some. Here the sample spans about 680,000 clones, 89% being singletons. Regarding this clone: Different DNA sequences within this sample yield the same CDR3.

Trimming removed 5 bases at V and 0 bases at J, with 9 bases between. In germline, CDR1 is SGHTA, CDR2 FQGTGA. The CDR3 has 14 amino acids. The treatment: around 19 received Ad26.COV2.S at low or high dose, single or two shots; roughly five received placebo; per-sample allocation not given. Each sample was drawn 63 days after the first injection (of vaccine or placebo). Within Boston, the person who donated was an adult of 18-55 years. Ad26 vector vaccine expressed Wuhan-strain SARS-CoV-2 spike. This receptor was obtained from a person aged 18-60 years who received the Ad26.COV2.S COVID-19 vaccine or a placebo. The sample consisted of peripheral blood, taken in a trial of Ad26.COV2.S vaccine versus placebo. The V gene is TRBV7-3, the J gene TRBJ2-3, with D perhaps matching TRBD2 (6 bases). This CDR3 reads CASSGGSSTDTQYF. CDR3 DNA: TGTGCCAGCAGCGGGGGGTCTAGCACAGATACGCAGTATTTT.